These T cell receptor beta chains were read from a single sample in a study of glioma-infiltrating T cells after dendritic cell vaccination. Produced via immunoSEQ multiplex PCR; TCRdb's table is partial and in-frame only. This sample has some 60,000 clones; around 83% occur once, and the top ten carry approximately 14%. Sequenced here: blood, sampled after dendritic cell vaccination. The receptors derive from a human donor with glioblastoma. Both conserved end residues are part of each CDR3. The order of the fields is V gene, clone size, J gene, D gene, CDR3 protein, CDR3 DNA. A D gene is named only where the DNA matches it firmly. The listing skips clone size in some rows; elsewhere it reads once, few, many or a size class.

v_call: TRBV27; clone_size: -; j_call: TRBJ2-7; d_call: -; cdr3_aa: CASSLDGEGGEQYF; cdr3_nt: TGTGCCAGCAGTTTAGATGGGGAAGGGGGCGAGCAGTACTTC
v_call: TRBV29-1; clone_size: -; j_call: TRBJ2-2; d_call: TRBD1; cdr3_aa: CSAWTGGFTGELFF; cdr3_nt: TGCAGCGCTTGGACAGGGGGCTTCACCGGGGAGCTGTTTTTT
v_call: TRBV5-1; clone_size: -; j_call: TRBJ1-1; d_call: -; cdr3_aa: CASRRGSYNTEAFF; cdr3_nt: TGCGCCAGCCGGCGGGGATCCTATAACACTGAAGCTTTCTTT
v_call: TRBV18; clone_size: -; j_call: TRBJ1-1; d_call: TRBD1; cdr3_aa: CASSPGQGLNTEAFF; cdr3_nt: TGTGCCAGCTCACCCGGACAGGGACTGAACACTGAAGCTTTCTTT
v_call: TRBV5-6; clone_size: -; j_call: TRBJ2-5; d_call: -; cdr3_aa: CASSWEPGQETQYF; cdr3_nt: TGTGCCAGCAGCTGGGAGCCTGGCCAAGAGACCCAGTACTTC
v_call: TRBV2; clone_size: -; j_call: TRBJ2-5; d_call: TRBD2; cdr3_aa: CASSEWLAGGQETQYF; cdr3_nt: TGTGCCAGCAGTGAATGGCTAGCGGGGGGGCAGGAGACCCAGTACTTC
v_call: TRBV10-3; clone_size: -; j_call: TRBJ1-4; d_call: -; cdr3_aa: CAIGNTGHLKKLFF; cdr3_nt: TGTGCCATCGGAAACACGGGACACCTTAAAAAACTGTTTTTT
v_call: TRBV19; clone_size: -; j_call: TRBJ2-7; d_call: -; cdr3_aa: CASSIRPGPYEQYF; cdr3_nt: TGTGCCAGTAGTATCCGGCCTGGGCCCTACGAGCAGTACTTC
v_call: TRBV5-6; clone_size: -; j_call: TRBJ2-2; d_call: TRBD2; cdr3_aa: CASSLERGGPLGTGELFF; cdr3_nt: TGTGCCAGCAGCTTGGAGCGGGGGGGCCCTTTAGGCACCGGGGAGCTGTTTTTT
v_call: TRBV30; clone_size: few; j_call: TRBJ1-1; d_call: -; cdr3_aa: CAWSEDFGATEAFF; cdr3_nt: TGTGCCTGGAGTGAAGATTTTGGAGCCACTGAAGCTTTCTTT
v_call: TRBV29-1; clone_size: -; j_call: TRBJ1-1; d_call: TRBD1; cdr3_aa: CSVDGRGREGGPEAFF; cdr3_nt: TGCAGCGTTGACGGGAGGGGGCGAGAAGGTGGTCCTGAAGCTTTCTTT
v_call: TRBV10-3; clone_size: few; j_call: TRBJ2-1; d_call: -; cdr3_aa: CAISGGGNEQFF; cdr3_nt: TGTGCCATCAGTGGGGGAGGCAATGAGCAGTTCTTC
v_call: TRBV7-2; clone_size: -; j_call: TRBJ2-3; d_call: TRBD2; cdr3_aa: CASSTLAGGLGTQYF; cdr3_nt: TGTGCCAGCAGCACACTAGCGGGGGGCCTGGGGACGCAGTATTTT
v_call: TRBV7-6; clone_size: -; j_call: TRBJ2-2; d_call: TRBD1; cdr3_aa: CASSSETGEAGELFF; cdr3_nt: TGTGCTAGCAGCTCCGAAACAGGGGAAGCCGGGGAGCTGTTTTTT
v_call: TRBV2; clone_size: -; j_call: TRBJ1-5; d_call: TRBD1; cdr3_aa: CASSAVGQGGQPQHF; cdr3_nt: TGTGCCAGCAGCGCTGTGGGACAGGGCGGTCAGCCCCAGCATTTT
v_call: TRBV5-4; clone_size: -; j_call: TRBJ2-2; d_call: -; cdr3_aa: CASSPRQGRGGELFF; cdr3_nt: TGTGCCAGCAGCCCACGTCAGGGGAGGGGCGGGGAGCTGTTTTTT
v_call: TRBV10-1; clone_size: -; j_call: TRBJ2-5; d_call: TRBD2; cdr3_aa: CASSESERGGETQYF; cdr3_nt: TGCGCCAGCAGTGAGTCGGAGCGGGGGGGAGAGACCCAGTACTTC
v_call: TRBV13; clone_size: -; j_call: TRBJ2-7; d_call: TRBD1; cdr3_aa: CASSRNRGLEQYF; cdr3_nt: TGTGCCAGCAGCAGAAACAGGGGTCTCGAGCAGTACTTC
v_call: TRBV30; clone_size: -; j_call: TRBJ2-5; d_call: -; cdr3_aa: CAWSVLVSRQTQYF; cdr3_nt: TGTGCCTGGAGTGTACTAGTTAGCCGGCAGACCCAGTACTTC
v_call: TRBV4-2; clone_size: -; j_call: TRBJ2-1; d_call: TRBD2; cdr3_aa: CASSQDLGLAGGYNEQFF; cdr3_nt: TGTGCCAGCAGCCAAGATCTGGGACTAGCGGGGGGGTACAATGAGCAGTTCTTC
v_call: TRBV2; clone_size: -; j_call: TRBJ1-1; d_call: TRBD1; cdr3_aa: CATWDPDRGRKAFF; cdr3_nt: TGTGCCACTTGGGACCCGGACAGGGGGCGAAAAGCTTTCTTT
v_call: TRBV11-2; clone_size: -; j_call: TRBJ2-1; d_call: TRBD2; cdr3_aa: CASSIALAEQFF; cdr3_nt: TGTGCCAGCAGCATTGCACTAGCGGAGCAGTTCTTC
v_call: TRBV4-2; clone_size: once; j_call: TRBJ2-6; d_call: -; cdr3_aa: CASSQVGARGSGANVLTF; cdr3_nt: TGTGCCAGCAGCCAAGTGGGGGCGAGGGGCTCTGGGGCCAACGTCCTGACTTTC
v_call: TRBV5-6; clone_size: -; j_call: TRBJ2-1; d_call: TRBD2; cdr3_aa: CASSLVLAGGVNEQFF; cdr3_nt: TGTGCCAGCAGCTTGGTGCTAGCGGGGGGAGTCAATGAGCAGTTCTTC
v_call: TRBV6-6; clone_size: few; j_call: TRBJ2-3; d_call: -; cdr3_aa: CASGSITDTQYF; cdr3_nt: TGTGCCAGCGGGAGCATCACAGATACGCAGTATTTT
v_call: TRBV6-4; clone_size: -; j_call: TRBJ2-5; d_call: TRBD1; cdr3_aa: CASMNRDRKKETQYF; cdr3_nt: TGTGCCAGCATGAACCGGGACAGGAAGAAAGAGACCCAGTACTTC
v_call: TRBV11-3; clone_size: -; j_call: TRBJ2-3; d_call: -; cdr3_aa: CASSLNSGDTQYF; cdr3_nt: TGTGCCAGCAGCTTAAATAGCGGAGATACGCAGTATTTT
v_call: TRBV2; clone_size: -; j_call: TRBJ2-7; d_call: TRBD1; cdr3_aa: CATQREGTGGDEQYF; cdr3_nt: TGTGCCACGCAGAGGGAGGGGACAGGGGGCGACGAGCAGTACTTC
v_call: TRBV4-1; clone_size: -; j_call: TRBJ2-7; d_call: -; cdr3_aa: CASSQEDTTPYEQYF; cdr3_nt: TGCGCCAGCAGCCAAGAGGACACCACCCCCTACGAGCAGTACTTC
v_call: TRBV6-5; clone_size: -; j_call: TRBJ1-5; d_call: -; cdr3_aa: CASSSRQSNQPQHF; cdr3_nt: TGTGCCAGCAGCTCAAGACAGAGCAATCAGCCCCAGCATTTT
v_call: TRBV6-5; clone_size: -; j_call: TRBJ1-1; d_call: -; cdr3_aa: CASSFGGQLGAEAFF; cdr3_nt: TGTGCCAGCAGTTTCGGGGGGCAGTTAGGAGCTGAAGCTTTCTTT
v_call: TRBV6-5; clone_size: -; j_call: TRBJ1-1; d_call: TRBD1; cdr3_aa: CASSYSGQEFEAFF; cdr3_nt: TGTGCCAGCAGTTATTCGGGACAGGAATTTGAAGCTTTCTTT
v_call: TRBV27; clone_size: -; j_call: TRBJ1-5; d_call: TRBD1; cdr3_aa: CASSIGQGTQPQHF; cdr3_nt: TGTGCCAGCAGTATAGGACAGGGTACTCAGCCCCAGCATTTT
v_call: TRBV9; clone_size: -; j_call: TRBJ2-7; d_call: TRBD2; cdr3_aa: CASSVSGGALWEQYF; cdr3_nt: TGTGCCAGCAGCGTTAGCGGGGGGGCACTATGGGAGCAGTACTTC
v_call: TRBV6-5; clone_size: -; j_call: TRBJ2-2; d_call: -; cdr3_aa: CASSSTRMTHTGELFF; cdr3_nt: TGTGCCAGCAGTTCCACTCGGATGACACACACCGGGGAGCTGTTTTTT
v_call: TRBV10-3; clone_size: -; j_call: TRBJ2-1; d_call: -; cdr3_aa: CAARPKQDTYNEQFF; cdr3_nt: TGTGCCGCCCGACCCAAGCAGGATACTTACAATGAGCAGTTCTTC
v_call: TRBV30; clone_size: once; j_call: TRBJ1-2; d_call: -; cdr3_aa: CASLEPANYGYTF; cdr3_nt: TGTGCCTCCCTCGAGCCTGCTAACTATGGCTACACCTTC